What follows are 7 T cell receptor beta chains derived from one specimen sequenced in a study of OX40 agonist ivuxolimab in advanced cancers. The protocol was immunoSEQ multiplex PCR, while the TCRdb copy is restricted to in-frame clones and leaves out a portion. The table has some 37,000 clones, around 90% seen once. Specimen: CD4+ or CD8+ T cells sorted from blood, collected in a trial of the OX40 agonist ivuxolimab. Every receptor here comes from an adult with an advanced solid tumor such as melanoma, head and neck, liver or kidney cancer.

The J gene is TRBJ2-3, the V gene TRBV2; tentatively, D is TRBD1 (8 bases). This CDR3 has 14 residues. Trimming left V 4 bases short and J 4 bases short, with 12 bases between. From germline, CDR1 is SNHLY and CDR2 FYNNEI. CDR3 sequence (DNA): TGTGCCAGCAGTGGGACAGGGAGGGCAGATACGCAGTATTTT. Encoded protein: CASSGTGRADTQYF.

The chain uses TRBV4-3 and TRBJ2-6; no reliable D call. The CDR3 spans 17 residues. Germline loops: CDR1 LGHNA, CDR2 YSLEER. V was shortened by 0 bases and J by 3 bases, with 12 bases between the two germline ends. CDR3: CASSQDAIYGGANVLTF. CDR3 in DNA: TGCGCCAGCAGCCAAGATGCGATTTACGGTGGGGCCAACGTCCTGACTTTC.

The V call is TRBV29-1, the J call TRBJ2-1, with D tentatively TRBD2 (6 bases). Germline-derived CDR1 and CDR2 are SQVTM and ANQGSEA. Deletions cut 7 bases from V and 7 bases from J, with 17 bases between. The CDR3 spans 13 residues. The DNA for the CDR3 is TGCAGCGGCGGGGTCGACCCTAGGAATGAGCAGTTCTTC. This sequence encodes CSGGVDPRNEQFF.

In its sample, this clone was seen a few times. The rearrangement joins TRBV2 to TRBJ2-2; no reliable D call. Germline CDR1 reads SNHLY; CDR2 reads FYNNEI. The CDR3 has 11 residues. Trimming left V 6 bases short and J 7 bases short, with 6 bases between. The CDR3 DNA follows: TGTGCCAGCAGGGAGATCGGGGAGCTGTTTTTT. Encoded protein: CASREIGELFF.

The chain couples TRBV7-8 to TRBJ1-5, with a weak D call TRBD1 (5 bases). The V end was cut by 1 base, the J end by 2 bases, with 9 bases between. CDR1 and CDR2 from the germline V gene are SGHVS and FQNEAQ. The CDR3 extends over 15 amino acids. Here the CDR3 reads CASSLGGGGNQPQHF. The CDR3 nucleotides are TGTGCCAGCAGCTTAGGGGGGGGTGGCAATCAGCCCCAGCATTTT.

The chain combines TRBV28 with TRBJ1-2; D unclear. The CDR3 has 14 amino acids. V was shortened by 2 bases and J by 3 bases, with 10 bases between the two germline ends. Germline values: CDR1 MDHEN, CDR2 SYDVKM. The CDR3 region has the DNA TGTGCCAGCAGTTTAGGTGGGCTGGACTATGGCTACACCTTC. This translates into CASSLGGLDYGYTF.

For the CDR3, the DNA is TGCGCCAGCAGCCAGGCGAATAGCAATCAGCCCCAGCATTTT. It specifies CASSQANSNQPQHF. The rearrangement uses TRBV4-1 and TRBJ1-5; D uncertain. Trimming cost V 3 bases and J 0 bases, with 6 bases left between them. The CDR3 spans 14 residues. Germline assignment: CDR1 MGHRA and CDR2 YSYEKL.